The 14 T cell receptor beta chains below come from one sample, sequenced in a study of blood T cell repertoires in COVID-19. The protocol was immunoSEQ multiplex PCR, while the TCRdb copy is restricted to in-frame clones and leaves out a portion. The sample has about 160,000 clones, 82% seen once. Material: PBMCs or T cells enriched from blood (not recorded which). The receptor set was obtained from a man aged 55 to 70 who had recovered from COVID-19.

The rearrangement uses TRBV28 and TRBJ1-4; TRBD1 matches 7 bases. This CDR3 has 14 amino acids. Germline values: CDR1 MDHEN, CDR2 SYDVKM. V shed 6 bases, J shed 4 bases, and the junction held 5 bases outside the gene matches. The CDR3: CASRGTASNEKLFF. The DNA of the CDR3 is TGTGCCAGCAGGGGGACAGCGAGTAATGAAAAACTGTTTTTT.

CDR3: CASSPGTGSRAFF. DNA for the CDR3: TGTGCCAGCAGCCCCGGGACAGGGAGCAGGGCTTTCTTT. This chain connects TRBV9 to TRBJ1-1; 9 positions agree with TRBD1. The V and J ends lost 4 bases and 11 bases, in that order; junction bases with no gene match: 9. The CDR3 is made up of 13 amino acids. The germline V gene encodes CDR1 SGDLS and CDR2 YYNGEE.

This clone was found once. This sequence joins TRBV7-2 and TRBJ2-7, with 10 bases that match TRBD1. The length of the CDR3 is 16 residues. Trimming at V came to 2 bases and at J to 9 bases, leaving 13 bases not matched to a gene. Germline V gene data show CDR1 as SGHTA and CDR2 as FQGNSA. The CDR3 here is CASSLIIGQGVGVQYF. The DNA for the CDR3 is TGTGCCAGCAGCTTAATAATTGGACAGGGGGTTGGGGTGCAGTACTTC.

The chain carries TRBV7-6 and TRBJ1-2; D perhaps matches TRBD1 (5 bases). The CDR3 totals 14 residues. Germline lookup yields CDR1 SGHVS and CDR2 FNYEAQ. V shed 1 base and J shed 8 bases, with 14 bases lying between them. The CDR3 is CASSLGAGSLGYTF. DNA of the CDR3: TGTGCCAGCAGCTTAGGGGCAGGGTCTTTAGGCTACACCTTC.

This chain uses TRBV5-6 with TRBJ1-2, with a possible D match to TRBD1 (6 bases). Trimming cost V 5 bases and J 4 bases, with 21 bases left between them. Germline V gene sequence: CDR1 SGHDT, CDR2 YYEEEE. The CDR3 has 16 residues. CDR3 in DNA: TGTGCCAGCAGGGCACAACAGGGAAATATCTTCTATGGCTACACCTTC. It yields the protein CASRAQQGNIFYGYTF.

V is TRBV11-2 and J is TRBJ1-5; 8 bases are a match to TRBD1. Germline-derived CDR1 and CDR2 are SGHAT and FQNNGV. J was trimmed by 6 bases and V by 5 bases; bases with no gene match: 6. This CDR3 spans 14 amino acids. Written as DNA, the CDR3 is TGTGCCAGCAGCCAACAGGGGGAGAGTCAGCCCCAGCATTTT. Its translation is CASSQQGESQPQHF.

The sample holds a few counts of this clone. The CDR3 here is CASRNTMDRGYNEQFF. The CDR3 DNA sequence: TGTGCCAGCAGAAACACTATGGACAGGGGATACAATGAGCAGTTCTTC. V usage is TRBV2 and J usage is TRBJ2-1; TRBD1 matches 9 bases. The germline CDR1 and CDR2 sequences are SNHLY and FYNNEI. Germline trimming cut 6 bases from V and 4 bases from J; bases unmatched to any gene: 10. This CDR3 contains 16 residues.

This chain links TRBV29-1 with TRBJ1-4; D is perhaps TRBD1 (5 bases). Looked up from germline, CDR1 is SQVTM and CDR2 is ANQGSEA. This CDR3 is 14 amino acids long. The V gene lost 6 bases and the J gene lost 5 bases, with 16 bases spanning the gap. The CDR3, as DNA: TGCAGCGTAGCTACAGGAGCAATAAATGAAAAACTGTTTTTT. Its translation: CSVATGAINEKLFF.

The chain links TRBV5-1 to TRBJ2-7; D may be TRBD2 (5 bases). CDR1 is SGHRS and CDR2 is YFSETQ in the germline V gene. The CDR3 runs 15 residues. With 4 bases removed from V and 2 bases from J, the gap between germline ends came to 16 bases. The CDR3 DNA sequence: TGCGCCAGCAGCCAACGCGGGCCGGCGGCCTACGAGCAGTACTTC. Its translation is CASSQRGPAAYEQYF.

This rearrangement joins TRBV12-5 to TRBJ2-3, with D unclear. The V end was cut by 6 bases, the J end by 0 bases, with 4 bases between. CDR1 is LGHNT and CDR2 is FRNRAP in the germline V gene. This CDR3 contains 12 residues. CDR3 residues: CASGSSTDTQYF. The CDR3 DNA reads TGTGCTAGTGGCTCCAGCACAGATACGCAGTATTTT.

The chain carries TRBV5-5 and TRBJ2-7, with a tentative D call TRBD1 (5 bases). CDR3 length equals 15 residues. Germline assignment: CDR1 SGHKS and CDR2 YYEKEE (reference sequence). The V gene lost 1 base and the J gene lost 1 base, with 12 bases spanning the gap. In nucleotides, the CDR3 is TGTGCCAGCAGCTTGACAGGCTCTAGGTCCTACGAGCAGTACTTC. Protein sequence: CASSLTGSRSYEQYF.

This rearrangement joins TRBV5-1 to TRBJ2-7; 13 bases agree with TRBD2. Trimming cost V 5 bases and J 7 bases; bases outside gene matches: 9. CDR1 is SGHRS, CDR2 YFSETQ, per germline. This CDR3 contains 15 residues. The CDR3 region is CASRLTSGRAQEQYF. For the CDR3, the DNA is TGCGCCAGCAGACTCACTAGCGGGAGGGCCCAAGAGCAGTACTTC. Filled out from reference TRBV5-1 and TRBJ2-7, the complete variable domain reads KAGVTQTPRYLIKTRGQQVTLSCSPISGHRSVSWYQQTPGQGLQFLFEYFSETQRNKGNFPGRFSGRQFSNSRSEMNVSTLELGDSALYLCASRLTSGRAQEQYFGPGTRLTVT.

This rearrangement joins TRBV2 to TRBJ2-3, with 7 bases matching TRBD2. CDR1 SNHLY and CDR2 FYNNEI come from the germline V gene. The CDR3 has 13 residues. V lost 8 bases to trimming and J lost 2 bases; unmatched junction nucleotides: 4. CDR3 sequence: CASCSGSTDTQYF. The CDR3 DNA sequence: TGTGCCAGCTGTAGCGGGTCCACAGATACGCAGTATTTT. Full variable domain (outside the CDR3, taken from reference TRBV2 and TRBJ2-3): EPEVTQTPSHQVTQMGQEVILRCVPISNHLYFYWYRQILGQKVEFLVSFYNNEISEKSEIFDDQFSVERPDGSNFTLKIRSTKLEDSAMYFCASCSGSTDTQYFGPGTRLTVL.

CDR3 nucleotides: TGTGCCAGCAGCAGACTAGCAGCATACGAGCAGTACTTC. Its protein product is CASSRLAAYEQYF. The chain is built from TRBV6-5 and TRBJ2-7; 7 nucleotides match TRBD2. The V gene's germline CDR1 is MNHEY and CDR2 SVGAGI. The CDR3 covers 13 residues. Germline trimming cut 6 bases from V and 4 bases from J; bases unmatched to any gene: 6.